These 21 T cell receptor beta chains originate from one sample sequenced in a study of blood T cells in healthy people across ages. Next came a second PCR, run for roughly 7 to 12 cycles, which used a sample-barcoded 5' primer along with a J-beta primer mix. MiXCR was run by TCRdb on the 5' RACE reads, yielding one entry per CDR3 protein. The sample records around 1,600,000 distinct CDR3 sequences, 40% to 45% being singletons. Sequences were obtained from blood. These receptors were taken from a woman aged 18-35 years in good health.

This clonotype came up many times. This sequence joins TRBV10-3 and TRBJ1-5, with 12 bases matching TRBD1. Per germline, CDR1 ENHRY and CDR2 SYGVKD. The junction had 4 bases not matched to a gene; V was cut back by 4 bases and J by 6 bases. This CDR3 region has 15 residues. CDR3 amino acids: CAISVGQGASQPQHF. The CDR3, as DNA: TGTGCCATCAGTGTGGGACAGGGGGCATCTCAGCCCCAGCATTTT.

Here the CDR3 DNA reads TGTGCCAGCAGCGTAGAGGCAGGGATCCTTAGCACAGATACGCAGTATTTT. Protein sequence: CASSVEAGILSTDTQYF. The genes are TRBV9 and TRBJ2-3, with D perhaps TRBD1 (5 bases). CDR1 is SGDLS and CDR2 is YYNGEE in the germline V gene. The CDR3 runs to 17 residues. The V end lost 0 bases, the J end lost 0 bases, and 14 bases lay between the germline ends.

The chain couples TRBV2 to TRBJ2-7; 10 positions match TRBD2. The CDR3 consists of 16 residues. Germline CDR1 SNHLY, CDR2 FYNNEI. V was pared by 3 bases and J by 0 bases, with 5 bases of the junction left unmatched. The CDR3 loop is CASSDPSGGSSYEQYF. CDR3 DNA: TGTGCCAGCAGTGACCCTAGCGGGGGCAGCTCCTACGAGCAGTACTTC. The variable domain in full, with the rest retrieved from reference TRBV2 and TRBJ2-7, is EPEVTQTPSHQVTQMGQEVILRCVPISNHLYFYWYRQILGQKVEFLVSFYNNEISEKSEIFDDQFSVERPDGSNFTLKIRSTKLEDSAMYFCASSDPSGGSSYEQYFGPGTRLTVT.

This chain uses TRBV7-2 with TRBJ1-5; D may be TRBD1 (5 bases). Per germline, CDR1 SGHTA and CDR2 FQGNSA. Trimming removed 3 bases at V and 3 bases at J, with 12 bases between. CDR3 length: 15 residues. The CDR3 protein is CASSFGDRINQPQHF. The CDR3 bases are TGTGCCAGCAGCTTTGGTGACAGAATCAATCAGCCCCAGCATTTT. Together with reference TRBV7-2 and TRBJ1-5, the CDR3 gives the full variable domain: GAGVSQSPSNKVTEKGKDVELRCDPISGHTALYWYRQSLGQGLEFLIYFQGNSAPDKSGLPSDRFSAERTGGSVSTLTIQRTQQEDSAVYLCASSFGDRINQPQHFGDGTRLSIL.

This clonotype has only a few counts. The CDR3 sequence: CASSLISGARGTQYF. Written as DNA, the CDR3 is TGTGCCAGCAGCTTAATAAGCGGGGCTCGAGGGACGCAGTATTTT. The gene calls are TRBV7-3 and TRBJ2-3; 7 nucleotides match TRBD2. The CDR3 runs 15 residues. CDR1 and CDR2 (germline): SGHTA, FQGTGA. The V segment lost 1 base and the J segment 9 bases; nucleotides outside the gene matches: 10. Full variable domain (missing parts from reference TRBV7-3 and TRBJ2-3): GAGVSQTPSNKVTEKGKYVELRCDPISGHTALYWYRQSLGQGPEFLIYFQGTGAADDSGLPNDRFFAVRPEGSVSTLKIQRTERGDSAVYLCASSLISGARGTQYFGPGTRLTVL.

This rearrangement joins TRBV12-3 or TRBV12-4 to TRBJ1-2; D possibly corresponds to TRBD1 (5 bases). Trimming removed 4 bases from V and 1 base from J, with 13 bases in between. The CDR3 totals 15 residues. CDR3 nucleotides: TGTGCCAGCAGTTCCCTAGGGGCGCTTAACTATGGCTACACCTTC. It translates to CASSSLGALNYGYTF.

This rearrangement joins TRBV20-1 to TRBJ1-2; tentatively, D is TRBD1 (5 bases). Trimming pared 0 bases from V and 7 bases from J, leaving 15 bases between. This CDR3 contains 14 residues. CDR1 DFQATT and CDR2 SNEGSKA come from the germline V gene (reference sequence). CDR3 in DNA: TGCAGTGCTAGAGATCGGGATGCTACAGGTGGCTACACCTTC. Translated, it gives CSARDRDATGGYTF.

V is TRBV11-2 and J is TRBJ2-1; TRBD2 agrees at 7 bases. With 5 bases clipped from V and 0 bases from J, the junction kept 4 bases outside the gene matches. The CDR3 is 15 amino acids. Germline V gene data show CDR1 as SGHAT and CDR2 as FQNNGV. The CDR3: CASSPWTSSYNEQFF. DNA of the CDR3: TGTGCCAGCAGCCCATGGACTAGCTCCTACAATGAGCAGTTCTTC.

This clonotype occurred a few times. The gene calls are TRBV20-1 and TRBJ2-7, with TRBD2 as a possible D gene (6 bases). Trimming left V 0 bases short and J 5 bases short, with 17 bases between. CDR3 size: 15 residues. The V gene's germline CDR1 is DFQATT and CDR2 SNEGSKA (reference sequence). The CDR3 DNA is TGCAGTGCTAGAGATGGGCGGGGACCCACTCACGAGCAGTACTTC. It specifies CSARDGRGPTHEQYF.

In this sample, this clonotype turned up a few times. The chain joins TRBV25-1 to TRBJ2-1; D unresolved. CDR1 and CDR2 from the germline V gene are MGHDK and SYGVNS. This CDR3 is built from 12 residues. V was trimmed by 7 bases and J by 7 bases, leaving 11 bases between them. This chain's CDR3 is CASNDQTNEQFF. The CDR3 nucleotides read TGTGCCAGCAATGACCAGACGAATGAGCAGTTCTTC.

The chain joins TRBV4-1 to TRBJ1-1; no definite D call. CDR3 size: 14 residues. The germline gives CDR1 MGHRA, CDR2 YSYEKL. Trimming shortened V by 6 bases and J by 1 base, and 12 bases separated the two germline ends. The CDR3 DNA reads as TGCGCCAGCAGTTGGAGGGCGGCGAACACTGAAGCTTTCTTT. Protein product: CASSWRAANTEAFF.

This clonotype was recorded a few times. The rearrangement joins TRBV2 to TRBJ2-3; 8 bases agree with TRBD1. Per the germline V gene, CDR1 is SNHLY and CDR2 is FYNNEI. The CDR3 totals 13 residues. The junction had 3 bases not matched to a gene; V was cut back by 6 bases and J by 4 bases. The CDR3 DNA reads TGTGCCAGCAGGGAACAGGGGGCAGATACGCAGTATTTT. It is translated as CASREQGADTQYF.

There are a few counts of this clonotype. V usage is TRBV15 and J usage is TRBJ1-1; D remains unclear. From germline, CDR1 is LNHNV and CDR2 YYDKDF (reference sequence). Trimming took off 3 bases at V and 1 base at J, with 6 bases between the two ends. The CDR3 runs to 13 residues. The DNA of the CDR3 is TGTGCCACCAGCAGTGTAGAGAACACTGAAGCTTTCTTT. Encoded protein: CATSSVENTEAFF.

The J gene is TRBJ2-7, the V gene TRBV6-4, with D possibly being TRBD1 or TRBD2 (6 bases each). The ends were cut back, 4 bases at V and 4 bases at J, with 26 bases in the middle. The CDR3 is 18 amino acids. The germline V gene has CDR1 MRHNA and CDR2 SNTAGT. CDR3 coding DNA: TGTGCCAGCAGTGCCGGGGTAGCGGAACAGGGCCCCATATACGAGCAGTACTTC. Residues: CASSAGVAEQGPIYEQYF.

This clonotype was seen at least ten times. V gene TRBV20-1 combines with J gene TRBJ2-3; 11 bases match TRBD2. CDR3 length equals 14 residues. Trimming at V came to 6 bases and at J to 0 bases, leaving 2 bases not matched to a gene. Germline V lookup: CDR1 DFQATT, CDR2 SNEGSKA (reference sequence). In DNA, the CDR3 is TGCAGTGCGCGACTAGCGGGGAGCACAGATACGCAGTATTTT. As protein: CSARLAGSTDTQYF.

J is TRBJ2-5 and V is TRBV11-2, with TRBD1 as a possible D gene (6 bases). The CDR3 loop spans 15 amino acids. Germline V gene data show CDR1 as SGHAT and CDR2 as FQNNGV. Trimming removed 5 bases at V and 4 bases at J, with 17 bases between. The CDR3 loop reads CASSPSTGLVETQYF. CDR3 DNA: TGTGCCAGCAGCCCGAGTACAGGGTTGGTAGAGACCCAGTACTTC.

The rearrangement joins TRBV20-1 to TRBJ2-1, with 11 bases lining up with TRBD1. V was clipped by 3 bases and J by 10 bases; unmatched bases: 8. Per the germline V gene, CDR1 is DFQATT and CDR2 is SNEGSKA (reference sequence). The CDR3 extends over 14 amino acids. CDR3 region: CSARGTGGGYEQFF. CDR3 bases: TGCAGTGCTAGGGGGACAGGGGGAGGCTACGAGCAGTTCTTC.

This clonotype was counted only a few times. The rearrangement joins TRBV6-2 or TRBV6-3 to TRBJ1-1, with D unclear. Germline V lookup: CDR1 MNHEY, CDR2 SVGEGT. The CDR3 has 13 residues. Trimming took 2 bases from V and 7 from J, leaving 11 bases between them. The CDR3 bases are TGTGCCAGCAGTTACCGTAGACAACGTGAAGCTTTCTTT. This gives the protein CASSYRRQREAFF.

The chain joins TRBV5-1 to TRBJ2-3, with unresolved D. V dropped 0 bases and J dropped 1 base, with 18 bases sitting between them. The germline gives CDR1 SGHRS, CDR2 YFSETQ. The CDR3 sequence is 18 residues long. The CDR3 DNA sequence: TGCGCCAGCAGCTTGGATAGACGCCCTCTGTCAGGCACAGATACGCAGTATTTT. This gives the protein CASSLDRRPLSGTDTQYF. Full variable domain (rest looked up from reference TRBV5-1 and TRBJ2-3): KAGVTQTPRYLIKTRGQQVTLSCSPISGHRSVSWYQQTPGQGLQFLFEYFSETQRNKGNFPGRFSGRQFSNSRSEMNVSTLELGDSALYLCASSLDRRPLSGTDTQYFGPGTRLTVL.

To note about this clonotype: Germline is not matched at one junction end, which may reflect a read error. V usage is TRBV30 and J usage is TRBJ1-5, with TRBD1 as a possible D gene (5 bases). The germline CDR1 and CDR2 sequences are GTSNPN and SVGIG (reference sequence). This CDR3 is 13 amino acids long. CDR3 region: CAWSVRGDQPRHF. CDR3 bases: TGTGCCTGGAGTGTAAGGGGAGATCAGCCCCGGCATTTT.

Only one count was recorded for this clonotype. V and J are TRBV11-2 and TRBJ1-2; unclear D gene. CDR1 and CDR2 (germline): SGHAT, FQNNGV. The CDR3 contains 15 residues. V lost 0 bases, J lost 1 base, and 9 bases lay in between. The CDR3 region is CASSLENILNYGYTF. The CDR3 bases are TGTGCCAGCAGCTTAGAAAATATCCTTAACTATGGCTACACCTTC. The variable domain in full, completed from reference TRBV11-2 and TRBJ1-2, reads EAGVAQSPRYKIIEKRQSVAFWCNPISGHATLYWYQQILGQGPKLLIQFQNNGVVDDSQLPKDRFSAERLKGVDSTLKIQPAKLEDSAVYLCASSLENILNYGYTFGSGTRLTVV.